A selection of T cell receptor beta chains follows, all from one sample in a study of blood T cells in healthy people across ages. TCRdb fed the 5' RACE reads into MiXCR, producing one record per CDR3 protein. The sample holds about 1.8 million distinct CDR3 sequences, 49% seen once. The sequencing input was blood. The origin of the receptors is a woman aged 40 to 50 in good health. Both conserved end residues are part of each CDR3. D genes are given only for firm matches. Clone size is shown for a subset of rows, as once, few, many or a class of expanded clone.

len	v_gene	j_gene	d_gene	abundance	CDR3nt	CDR3aa
14	TRBV29-1	TRBJ2-5	TRBD2	NA	TGCAGCGTTGCGTGGCCTAGCGGGGTACAGACCCAGTACTTC	CSVAWPSGVQTQYF
15	TRBV20-1	TRBJ2-5	TRBD2	NA	TGCAGTGCTAGAGATCTTCGCGGGAGAGAAGAGACCCAGTACTTC	CSARDLRGREETQYF
14	TRBV7-9	TRBJ2-6	NA	NA	TGTGCCAGCATGTTGGGGACGGGGGCCAACGTCCTGACTTTC	CASMLGTGANVLTF
17	TRBV7-9	TRBJ2-3	TRBD2	NA	TGTGCCAGCAGCCTCGGGATAGCGGGGGCCAACACAGATACGCAGTATTTT	CASSLGIAGANTDTQYF
15	TRBV6-2/TRBV6-3	TRBJ2-1	TRBD1	NA	TGTGCCAGCAGTTACTGGAGACAGGGCAACGATGAGCAGTTCTTC	CASSYWRQGNDEQFF
15	TRBV20-1	TRBJ1-5	TRBD1	NA	TGCAGTGCTAGGGGGACAGGGTATAGCAATCAGCCCCAGCATTTT	CSARGTGYSNQPQHF
15	TRBV6-1	TRBJ2-1	NA	NA	TGTGCCAGCGCCAGGACGCTGGAGAATTACAATGAGCAGTTCTTC	CASARTLENYNEQFF
15	TRBV28	TRBJ1-1	NA	NA	TGTGCCAGCAGTTTATTAGCAGGCGGGAACACTGAAGCTTTCTTT	CASSLLAGGNTEAFF
14	TRBV5-1	TRBJ1-2	NA	NA	TGCGCCAGCAGCTTGGAGGGGGAACGCTATGGCTACACCTTC	CASSLEGERYGYTF
15	TRBV12-3/TRBV12-4	TRBJ2-4	TRBD1	NA	TGTGCCAGCAGTTCCAGGGGGCAGACCAAAAACATTCAGTACTTC	CASSSRGQTKNIQYF
17	TRBV6-5	TRBJ2-3	TRBD2	few	TGTGCCAGCAGTTCCAAACTAGCGGGGGGGCCAGGAGATACGCAGTATTTT	CASSSKLAGGPGDTQYF
16	TRBV5-1	TRBJ1-2	NA	NA	TGCGCCAGCAGCTTCAGGGGCAGGGAATCTAACTATGGCTACACCTTC	CASSFRGRESNYGYTF
15	TRBV5-1	TRBJ2-4	TRBD2	NA	TGCGCCAGCACCTGGTCTAGCGGGGGGGGAAACATTCAGTACTTC	CASTWSSGGGNIQYF
13	TRBV4-1	TRBJ2-3	NA	many	TGCGCCAGCAGCCAAGAACGGCCAGATACGCAGTATTTT	CASSQERPDTQYF
15	TRBV11-1	TRBJ1-6	NA	NA	TGTGCCAGCAGCTTAGTGGCGTCAGGCGGACCACCCCTCCACTTT	CASSLVASGGPPLHF
17	TRBV4-3	TRBJ1-1	NA	NA	TGCGCCAGCAGCCAAGTGACTTTAGCCGGACAAAACACTGAAGCTTTCTTT	CASSQVTLAGQNTEAFF
15	TRBV21-1	TRBJ1-6	NA	NA	TGTGCCAGCAGCAAAAGGGACCGACGTCATTCACCCCTCCACTTT	CASSKRDRRHSPLHF
11	TRBV7-9	TRBJ1-1	NA	NA	TGTGCCAGCAGCTTGACAAATGAAGCTTTCTTT	CASSLTNEAFF